Below, 2 T cell receptor beta chains from the same sample are listed, as sequenced in a study of CD4+ T cells in melanoma. Using immunoSEQ multiplex PCR, the repertoire was profiled, and TCRdb retains in-frame clones only, with some absent. The sample shows about 10,000 clones, 50% to 75% of them seen only once. What was sequenced was cells from a culture (not recorded whether cultured in vitro). The receptors stem from a human donor with melanoma.

The V call is TRBV5-5, the J call TRBJ1-4, with D hard to call. V lost 0 bases and J 1 base, leaving 13 bases between the germline ends. Germline loops: CDR1 SGHKS, CDR2 YYEKEE (reference sequence). The CDR3 is 17 amino acids. Here the CDR3 reads CASSLVPKAKTNEKLFF. The CDR3 nucleotides are TGTGCCAGCAGCTTGGTCCCCAAAGCGAAAACTAATGAAAAACTGTTTTTT.

The rearrangement links TRBV10-2 to TRBJ1-2, with a possible D match to TRBD1 (6 bases). The CDR3 extends over 15 amino acids. Germline CDR1 WSHSY, CDR2 SAAADI. V lost 5 bases and J lost 4, with 17 bases in between. The CDR3 nucleotides read TGCGCCAGCAGTCCCGAGGGGGGGCTGGGCTATGGCTACACCTTC. This codes for CASSPEGGLGYGYTF.